This TCR beta chain was obtained from a study of T cell repertoires in cytomegalovirus infection. TCRdb analysed the reads with MiXCR anew, one entry per CDR3 protein. The data show 450,000 to 650,000 distinct CDR3 sequences, almost 40% seen once. This clonotype was detected many times. No antigen is known for it. The TCR sequence derives from a human donor in good health (CMV status not recorded). Some clones in this sample may be carry-over from other donors' samples. The sequences come from cultured PBMCs, collected from culture after CMV antigen stimulation.

The CDR3 DNA reads TGTGCCAGCAGCTCGATTCCGGGAGGGAAGACCCAGTACTTC. Translated, it gives CASSSIPGGKTQYF. The rearrangement joins TRBV7-2 to TRBJ2-5; TRBD2 matches at 8 bases. CDR1 SGHTA and CDR2 FQGNSA come from the germline V gene. Trimming cost V 4 bases and J 6 bases; bases outside gene matches: 7. This CDR3 has 14 amino acids.